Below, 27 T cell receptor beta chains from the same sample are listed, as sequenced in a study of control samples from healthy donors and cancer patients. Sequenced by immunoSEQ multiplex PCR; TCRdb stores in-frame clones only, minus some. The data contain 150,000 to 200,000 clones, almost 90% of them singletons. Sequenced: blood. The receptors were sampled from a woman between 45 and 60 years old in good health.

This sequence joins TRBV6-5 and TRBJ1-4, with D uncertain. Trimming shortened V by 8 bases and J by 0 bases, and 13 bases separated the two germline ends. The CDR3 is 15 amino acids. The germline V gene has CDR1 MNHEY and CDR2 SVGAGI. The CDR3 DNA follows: TGTGCCAGCGGACCACGTCAAGCAACTAATGAAAAACTGTTTTTT. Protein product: CASGPRQATNEKLFF.

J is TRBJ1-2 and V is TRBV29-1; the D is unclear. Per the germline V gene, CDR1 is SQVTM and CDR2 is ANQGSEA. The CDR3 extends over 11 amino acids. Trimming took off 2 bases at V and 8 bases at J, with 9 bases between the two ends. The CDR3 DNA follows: TGCAGCGTTGAACAGGTGCAAGGCTACACCTTC. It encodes CSVEQVQGYTF.

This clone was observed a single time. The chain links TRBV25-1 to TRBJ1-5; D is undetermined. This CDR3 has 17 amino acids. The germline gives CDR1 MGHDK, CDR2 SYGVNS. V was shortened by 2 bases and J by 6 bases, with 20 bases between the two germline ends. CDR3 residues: CASSEPGGSTGGQPQHF. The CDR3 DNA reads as TGTGCCAGCAGTGAACCCGGCGGGTCCACCGGAGGTCAGCCCCAGCATTTT.

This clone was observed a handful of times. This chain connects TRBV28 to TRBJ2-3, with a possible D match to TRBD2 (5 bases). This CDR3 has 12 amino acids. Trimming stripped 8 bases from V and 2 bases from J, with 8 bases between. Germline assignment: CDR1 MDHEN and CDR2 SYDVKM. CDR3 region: CASGSHTDTQYF. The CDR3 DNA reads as TGTGCCAGCGGGAGCCACACAGATACGCAGTATTTT.

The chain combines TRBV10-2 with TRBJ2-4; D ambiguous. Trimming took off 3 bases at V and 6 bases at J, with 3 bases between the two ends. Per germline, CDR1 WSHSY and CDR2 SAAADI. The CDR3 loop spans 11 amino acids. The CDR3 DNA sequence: TGCGCCAGCAGTGAAGGAAACATTCAGTACTTC. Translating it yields CASSEGNIQYF.

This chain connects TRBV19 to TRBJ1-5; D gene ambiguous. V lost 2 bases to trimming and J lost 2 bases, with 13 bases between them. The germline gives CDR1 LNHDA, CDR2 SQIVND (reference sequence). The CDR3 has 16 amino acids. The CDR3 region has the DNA TGTGCCAGTAGTATAAACGGGCAGAGAGGCAATCAGCCCCAGCATTTT. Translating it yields CASSINGQRGNQPQHF.

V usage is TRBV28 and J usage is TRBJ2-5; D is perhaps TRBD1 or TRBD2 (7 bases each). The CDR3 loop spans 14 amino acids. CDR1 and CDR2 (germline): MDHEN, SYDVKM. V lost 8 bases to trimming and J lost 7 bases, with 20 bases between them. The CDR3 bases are TGTGCCAGCCTAGCAGGGGGAGGGCGGGGGACCCAGTACTTC. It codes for CASLAGGGRGTQYF.

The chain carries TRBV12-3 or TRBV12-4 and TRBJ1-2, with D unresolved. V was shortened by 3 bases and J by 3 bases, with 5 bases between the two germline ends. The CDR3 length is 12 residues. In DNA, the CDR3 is TGTGCCAGCAGTTTTGGGGACTATGGCTACACCTTC. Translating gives CASSFGDYGYTF.

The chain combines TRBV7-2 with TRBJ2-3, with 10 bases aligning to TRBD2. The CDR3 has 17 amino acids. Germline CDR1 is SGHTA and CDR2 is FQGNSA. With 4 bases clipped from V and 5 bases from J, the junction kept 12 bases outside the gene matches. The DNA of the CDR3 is TGTGCCAGCAGCTCGGTCGGGGGAGCGGGAGGGCGAGATACGCAGTATTTT. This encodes CASSSVGGAGGRDTQYF.

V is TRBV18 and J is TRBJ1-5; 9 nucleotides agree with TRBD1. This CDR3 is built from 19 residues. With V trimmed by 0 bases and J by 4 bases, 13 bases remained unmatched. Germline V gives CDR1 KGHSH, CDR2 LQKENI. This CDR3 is CASSPPTGQGRSWNQPQHF. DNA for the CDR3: TGTGCCAGCTCACCACCGACGGGACAGGGAAGGTCTTGGAATCAGCCCCAGCATTTT.

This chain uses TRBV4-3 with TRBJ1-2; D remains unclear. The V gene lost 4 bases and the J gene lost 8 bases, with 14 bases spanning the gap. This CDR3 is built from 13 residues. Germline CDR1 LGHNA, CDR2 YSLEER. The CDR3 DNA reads TGCGCCAGCAGCCCGGATCGGGGTGGAGGCTACACCTTC. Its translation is CASSPDRGGGYTF.

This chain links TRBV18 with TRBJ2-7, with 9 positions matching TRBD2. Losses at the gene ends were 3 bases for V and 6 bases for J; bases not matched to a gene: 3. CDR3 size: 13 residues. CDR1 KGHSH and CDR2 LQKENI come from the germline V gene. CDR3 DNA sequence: TGTGCCAGCTCACCGGGACTAGCCCGCGAGCAGTACTTC. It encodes CASSPGLAREQYF.

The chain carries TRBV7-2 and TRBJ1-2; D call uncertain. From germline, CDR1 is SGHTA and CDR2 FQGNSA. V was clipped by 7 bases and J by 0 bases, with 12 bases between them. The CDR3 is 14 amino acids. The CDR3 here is CASNHGTSNYGYTF. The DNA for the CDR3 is TGTGCCAGCAACCATGGCACCTCTAACTATGGCTACACCTTC.

For the CDR3, the DNA is TGTGCCAGCAGTGACAGTTACCCCGGGACACTCAGCACAGATACGCAGTATTTT. Protein sequence: CASSDSYPGTLSTDTQYF. The V call is TRBV6-1, the J call TRBJ2-3; TRBD1 is a possible D gene (6 bases). The CDR3 spans 18 residues. Deletions cut 3 bases from V and 0 bases from J, with 19 bases between. Germline assignment: CDR1 MNHNS and CDR2 SASEGT.

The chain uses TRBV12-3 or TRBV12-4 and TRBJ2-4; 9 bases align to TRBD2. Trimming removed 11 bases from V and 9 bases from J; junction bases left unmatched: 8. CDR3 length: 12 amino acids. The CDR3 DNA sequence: TGTGCCGATGGGACTAGCATGACCATTCAGTACTTC. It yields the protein CADGTSMTIQYF.

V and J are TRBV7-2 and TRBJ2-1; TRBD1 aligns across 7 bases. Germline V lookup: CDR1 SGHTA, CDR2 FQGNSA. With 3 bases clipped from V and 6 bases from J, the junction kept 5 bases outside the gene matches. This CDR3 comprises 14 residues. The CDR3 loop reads CASSFPTGANEQFF. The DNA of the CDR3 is TGTGCCAGCAGCTTCCCAACAGGGGCCAATGAGCAGTTCTTC.

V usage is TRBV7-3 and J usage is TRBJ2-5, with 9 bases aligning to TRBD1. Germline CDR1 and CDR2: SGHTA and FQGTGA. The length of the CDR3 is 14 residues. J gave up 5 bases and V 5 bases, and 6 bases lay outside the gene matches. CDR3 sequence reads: CASSLQGARETQYF. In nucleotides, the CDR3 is TGTGCCAGCAGCCTACAGGGGGCGAGGGAGACCCAGTACTTC.

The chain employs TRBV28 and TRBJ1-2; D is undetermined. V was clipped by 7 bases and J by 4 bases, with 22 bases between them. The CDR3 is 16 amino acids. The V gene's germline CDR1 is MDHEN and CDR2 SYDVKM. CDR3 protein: CASTPKLGLGGYGYTF. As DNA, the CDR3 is TGTGCCAGCACCCCCAAGTTAGGGTTGGGTGGCTATGGCTACACCTTC.

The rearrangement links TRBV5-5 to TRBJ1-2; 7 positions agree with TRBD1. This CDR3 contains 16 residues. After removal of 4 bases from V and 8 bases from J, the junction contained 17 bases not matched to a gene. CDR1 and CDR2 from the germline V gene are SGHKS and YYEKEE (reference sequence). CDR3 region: CASSPQGGGGWRGYTF. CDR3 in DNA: TGTGCCAGCAGCCCTCAAGGAGGGGGCGGTTGGAGAGGCTACACCTTC.

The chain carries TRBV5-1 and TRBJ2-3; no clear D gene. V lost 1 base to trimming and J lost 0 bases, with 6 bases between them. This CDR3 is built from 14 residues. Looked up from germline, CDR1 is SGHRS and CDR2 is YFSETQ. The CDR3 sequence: CASSLWRSTDTQYF. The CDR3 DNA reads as TGCGCCAGCAGCTTGTGGCGAAGCACAGATACGCAGTATTTT.

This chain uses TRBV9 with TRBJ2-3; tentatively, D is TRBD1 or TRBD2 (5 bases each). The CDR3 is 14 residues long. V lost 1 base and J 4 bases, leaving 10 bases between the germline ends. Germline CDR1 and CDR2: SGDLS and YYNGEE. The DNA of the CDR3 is TGTGCCAGCAGCGTACAGGGACCTTCAGATACGCAGTATTTT. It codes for CASSVQGPSDTQYF.

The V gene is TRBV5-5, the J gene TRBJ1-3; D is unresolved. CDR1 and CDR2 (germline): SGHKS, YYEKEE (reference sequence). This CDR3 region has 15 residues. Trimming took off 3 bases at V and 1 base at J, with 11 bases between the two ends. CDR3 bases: TGTGCCAGCAGCTCCCGATCTCGATCTGGAAACACCATATATTTT. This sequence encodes CASSSRSRSGNTIYF.

CDR3 nucleotide sequence: TGCAGTGGCTCAGACTACGAGCAGTACTTC. The encoded protein is CSGSDYEQYF. The V and J genes are TRBV20-1 and TRBJ2-7; D is ambiguous. V dropped 7 bases and J dropped 3 bases, with 7 bases sitting between them. The germline gives CDR1 DFQATT, CDR2 SNEGSKA (reference sequence). The CDR3 is 10 amino acids.

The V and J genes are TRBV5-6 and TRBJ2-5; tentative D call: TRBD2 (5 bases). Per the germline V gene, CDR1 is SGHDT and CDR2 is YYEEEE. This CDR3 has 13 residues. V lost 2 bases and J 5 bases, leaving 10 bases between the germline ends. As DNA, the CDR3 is TGTGCCAGCAGCTTTAGGACGGGGGAGACCCAGTACTTC. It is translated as CASSFRTGETQYF.

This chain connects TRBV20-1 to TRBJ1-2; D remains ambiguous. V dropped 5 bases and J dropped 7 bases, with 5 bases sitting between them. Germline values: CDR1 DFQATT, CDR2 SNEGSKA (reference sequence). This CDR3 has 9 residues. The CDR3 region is CSAGLGYTF. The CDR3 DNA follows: TGCAGTGCTGGCCTTGGCTACACCTTC.

As DNA, the CDR3 is TGTGCCAGCAGCGTAGGAGGGGGGGGCAGGCCCCTCCACTTT. Encoded protein: CASSVGGGGRPLHF. The rearrangement links TRBV9 to TRBJ1-6, with D perhaps matching TRBD1 (6 bases). The germline V gene encodes CDR1 SGDLS and CDR2 YYNGEE. The CDR3 covers 14 residues. V lost 0 bases and J lost 13, with 14 bases in between.

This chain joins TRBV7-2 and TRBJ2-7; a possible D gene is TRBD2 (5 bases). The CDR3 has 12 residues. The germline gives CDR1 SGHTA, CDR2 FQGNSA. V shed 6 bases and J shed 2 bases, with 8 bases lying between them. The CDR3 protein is CASSRRTYEQYF. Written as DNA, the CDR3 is TGTGCCAGCAGTAGGAGGACCTACGAGCAGTACTTC.